This T cell receptor (beta chain) comes out of a study of beta chain features in type 1 diabetes. Overall study: No patient-donor differences in age, gender, total cells or subset yield. The study's findings and limits: Naive, central memory and Treg TCRB repertoires appeared more alike in patients than in healthy donors. Shortening of TCRB CDR3s, moderate but significant, appeared in all four CD4+ subsets of Type 1 diabetes patients.

The entirety of the isolated RNA underwent reverse transcription, so expressed TCRB transcripts were sequenced. Sequencing was performed with immunoSEQ multiplex PCR; in TCRdb, only in-frame clones are kept and a portion is missing. The data contain over 600,000 clones, roughly an eighth of them singletons. With 4 bases removed from V and 4 bases from J, the gap between germline ends came to 11 bases. The length of the CDR3 is 13 residues. In germline, CDR1 is SGHTA, CDR2 FQGNSA. Per donor, one heparinised blood draw averaged about 116 mL. This clone was counted between two and nine times. No antigen is known for it.

The receptor was derived from a young man with type 1 diabetes. Sequenced: naive CD4+ T cells from blood. V and J are TRBV7-2 and TRBJ2-7; D gene ambiguous. In nucleotides, the CDR3 is TGTGCCAGCAGCTCCCTACCGGTTTACGAGCAGTACTTC. As protein: CASSSLPVYEQYF.